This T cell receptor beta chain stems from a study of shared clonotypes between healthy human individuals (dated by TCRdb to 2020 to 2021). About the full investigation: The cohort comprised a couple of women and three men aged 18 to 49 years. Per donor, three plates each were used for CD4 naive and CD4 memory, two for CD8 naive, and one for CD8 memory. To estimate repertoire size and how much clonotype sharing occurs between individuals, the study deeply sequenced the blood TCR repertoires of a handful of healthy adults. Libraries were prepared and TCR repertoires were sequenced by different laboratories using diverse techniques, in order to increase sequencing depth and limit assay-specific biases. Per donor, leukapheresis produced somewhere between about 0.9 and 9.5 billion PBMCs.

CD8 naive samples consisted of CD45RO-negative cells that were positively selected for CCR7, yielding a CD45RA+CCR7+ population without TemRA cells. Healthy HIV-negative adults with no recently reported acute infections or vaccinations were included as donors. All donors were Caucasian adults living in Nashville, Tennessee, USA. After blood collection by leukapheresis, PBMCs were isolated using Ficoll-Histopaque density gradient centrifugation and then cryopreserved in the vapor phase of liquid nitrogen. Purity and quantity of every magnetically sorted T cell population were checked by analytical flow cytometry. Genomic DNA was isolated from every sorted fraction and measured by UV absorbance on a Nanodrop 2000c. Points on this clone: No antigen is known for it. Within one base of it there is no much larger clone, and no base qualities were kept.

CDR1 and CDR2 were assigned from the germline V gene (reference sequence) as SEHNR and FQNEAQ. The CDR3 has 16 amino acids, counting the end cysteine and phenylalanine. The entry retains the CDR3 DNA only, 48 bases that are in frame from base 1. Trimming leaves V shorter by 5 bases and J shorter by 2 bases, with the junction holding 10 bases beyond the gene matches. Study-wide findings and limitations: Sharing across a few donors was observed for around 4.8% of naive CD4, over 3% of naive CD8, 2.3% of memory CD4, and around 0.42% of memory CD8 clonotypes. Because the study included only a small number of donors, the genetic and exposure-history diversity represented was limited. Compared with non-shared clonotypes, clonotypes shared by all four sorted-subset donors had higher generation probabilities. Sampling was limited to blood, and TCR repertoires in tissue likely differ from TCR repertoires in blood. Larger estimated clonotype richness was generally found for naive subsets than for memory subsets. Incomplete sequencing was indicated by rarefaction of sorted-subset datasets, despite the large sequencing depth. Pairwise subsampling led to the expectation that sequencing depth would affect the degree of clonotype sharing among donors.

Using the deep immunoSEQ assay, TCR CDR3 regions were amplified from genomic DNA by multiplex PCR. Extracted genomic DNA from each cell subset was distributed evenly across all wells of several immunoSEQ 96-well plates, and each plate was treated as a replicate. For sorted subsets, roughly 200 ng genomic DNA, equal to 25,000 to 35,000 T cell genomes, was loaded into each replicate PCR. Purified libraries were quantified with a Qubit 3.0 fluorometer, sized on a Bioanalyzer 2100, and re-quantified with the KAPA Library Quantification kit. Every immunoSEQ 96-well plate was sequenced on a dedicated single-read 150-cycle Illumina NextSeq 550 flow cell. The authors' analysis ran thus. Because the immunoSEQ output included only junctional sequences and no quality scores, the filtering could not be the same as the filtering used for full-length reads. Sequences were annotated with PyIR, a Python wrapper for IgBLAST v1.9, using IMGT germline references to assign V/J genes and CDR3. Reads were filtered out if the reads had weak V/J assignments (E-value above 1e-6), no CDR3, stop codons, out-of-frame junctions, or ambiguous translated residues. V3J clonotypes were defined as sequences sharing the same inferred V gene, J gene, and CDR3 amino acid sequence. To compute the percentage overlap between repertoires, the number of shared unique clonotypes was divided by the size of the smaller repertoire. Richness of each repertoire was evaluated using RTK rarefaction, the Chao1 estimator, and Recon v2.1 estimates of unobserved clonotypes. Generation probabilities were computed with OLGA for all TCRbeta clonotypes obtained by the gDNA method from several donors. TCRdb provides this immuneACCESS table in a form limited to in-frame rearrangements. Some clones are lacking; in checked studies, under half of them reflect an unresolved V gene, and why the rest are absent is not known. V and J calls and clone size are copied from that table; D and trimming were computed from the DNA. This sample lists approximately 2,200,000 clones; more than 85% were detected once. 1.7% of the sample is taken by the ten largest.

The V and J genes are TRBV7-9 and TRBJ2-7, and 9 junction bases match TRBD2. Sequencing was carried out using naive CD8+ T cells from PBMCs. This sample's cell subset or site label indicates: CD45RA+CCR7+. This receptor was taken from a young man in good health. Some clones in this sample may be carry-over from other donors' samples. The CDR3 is CASSRLGLANAYEQYF. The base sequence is TGTGCCAGCAGCCGATTAGGACTAGCGAACGCCTACGAGCAGTACTTC. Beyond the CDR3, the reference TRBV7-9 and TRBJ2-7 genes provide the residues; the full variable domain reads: DTGVSQNPRHKITKRGQNVTFRCDPISEHNRLYWYRQTLGQGPEFLTYFQNEAQLEKSRLLSDRFSAERPKGSFSTLEIQRTEQGDSAMYLCASSRLGLANAYEQYFGPGTRLTVT.